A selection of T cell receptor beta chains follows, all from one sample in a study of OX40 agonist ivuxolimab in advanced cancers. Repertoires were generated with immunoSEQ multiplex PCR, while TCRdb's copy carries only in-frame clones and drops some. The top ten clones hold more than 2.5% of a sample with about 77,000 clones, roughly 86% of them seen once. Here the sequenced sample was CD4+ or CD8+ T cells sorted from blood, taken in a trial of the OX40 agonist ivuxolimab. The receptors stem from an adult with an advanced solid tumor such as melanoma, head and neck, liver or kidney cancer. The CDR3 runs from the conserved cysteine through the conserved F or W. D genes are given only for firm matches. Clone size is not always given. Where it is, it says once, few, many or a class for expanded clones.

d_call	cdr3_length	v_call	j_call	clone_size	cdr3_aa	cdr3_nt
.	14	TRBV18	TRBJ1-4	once	CASSPPSDNEKLFF	TGTGCCAGCTCACCTCCGTCAGATAATGAAAAACTGTTTTTT
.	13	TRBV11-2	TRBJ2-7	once	CASSFVTLYEQYF	TGTGCCAGCAGCTTCGTGACCCTCTACGAGCAGTACTTC
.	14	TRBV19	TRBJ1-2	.	CASSMGIGGYGYTF	TGTGCCAGTAGTATGGGGATTGGGGGCTATGGCTACACCTTC
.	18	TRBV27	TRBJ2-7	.	CASSHKPLIGGGPYEQYF	TGTGCCAGCAGCCACAAGCCCCTTATAGGGGGAGGGCCCTACGAGCAGTACTTC
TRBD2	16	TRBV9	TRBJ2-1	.	CASSPLGGGRRNEQFF	TGTGCCAGCAGCCCCCTGGGCGGCGGGAGACGAAATGAGCAGTTCTTC
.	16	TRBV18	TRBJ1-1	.	CASSPTFGGRGTEAFF	TGTGCCAGCTCACCGACGTTTGGGGGGCGCGGGACTGAAGCTTTCTTT
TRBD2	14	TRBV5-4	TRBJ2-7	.	CASSLGRGGYEQYF	TGTGCCAGCAGCTTGGGTCGGGGGGGCTACGAGCAGTACTTC
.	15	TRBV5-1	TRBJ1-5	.	CASSLSGSSNQPQHF	TGCGCCAGCAGCTTATCAGGGTCGAGCAATCAGCCCCAGCATTTT
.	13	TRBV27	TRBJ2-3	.	CASSPDNTDTQYF	TGTGCCAGCAGTCCAGACAACACAGATACGCAGTATTTT
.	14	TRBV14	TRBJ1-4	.	CASTRGGSGEKLFF	TGTGCCAGCACCCGCGGCGGGAGCGGTGAAAAACTGTTTTTT
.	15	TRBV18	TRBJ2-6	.	CASSPRGSGANVLTF	TGTGCCAGCTCACCTCGGGGATCCGGGGCCAACGTCCTGACTTTC